This TCR beta chain was captured by sequencing in a study of T cell responses to AZD1222 COVID-19 vaccine. Findings and limits, study-wide: Donors skewed white British and female; clonal diversity was possibly underestimated.

With respect to this clone: Antigen: not known.

Sequenced by immunoSEQ multiplex PCR; TCRdb stores in-frame clones only, minus some. The data show about 170,000 clones, about 92% seen once. The receptor comes from an adult in good health. Sample: peripheral blood, taken on day 0 of AZD1222 vaccination.

The DNA for the CDR3 is TGTGCCAGCTCACCATCTAGGGCCACTGAAGCTTTCTTT. It is translated as CASSPSRATEAFF. The genes are TRBV18 and TRBJ1-1; D gene uncertain. The CDR3 loop spans 13 amino acids. Trimming cost V 2 bases and J 4 bases, with 8 bases left between them. CDR1 KGHSH and CDR2 LQKENI come from the germline V gene.